This entry lists 4 T cell receptor beta chains sequenced from one sample in a study of T cells after yellow fever vaccination. TCRdb redid the calling of the 5' RACE reads with MiXCR, one entry per CDR3 protein. Among around 500,000 distinct CDR3 sequences listed, roughly a fifth were seen once. Here the sequenced sample was PBMCs, taken roughly 20 days after the first yellow fever vaccination. All receptors derive from a man younger than 30 who received the YFV17D yellow fever vaccine.

The rearrangement links TRBV12-3 or TRBV12-4 to TRBJ1-1; D gene ambiguous. The CDR3 is made up of 13 amino acids. The V and J ends lost 7 bases and 4 bases respectively, with 13 bases between them. The CDR3 here is CASTPSVGTEAFF. For the CDR3, the DNA is TGTGCCAGCACCCCTTCGGTGGGCACTGAAGCTTTCTTT.

The V gene is TRBV20-1, the J gene TRBJ2-7, with 7 positions matching TRBD2. CDR3 length: 14 amino acids. Looked up from germline, CDR1 is DFQATT and CDR2 is SNEGSKA (reference sequence). V dropped 2 bases and J dropped 3; count of bases not matched to a gene: 7. The CDR3 DNA sequence: TGCAGTGCTAGAATGGCGGAGCGGGGCTACGAGCAGTACGTC. Protein product: CSARMAERGYEQYV.

This clonotype was observed a handful of times. The chain is built from TRBV11-2 and TRBJ2-2; D unclear. This CDR3 spans 12 amino acids. The V end was cut by 3 bases, the J end by 7 bases, with 6 bases between. CDR1 is SGHAT, CDR2 FQNNGV, per germline. CDR3 in DNA: TGTGCCAGCAGCTTTTATCACGGGGAGCTGTTTTTT. This codes for CASSFYHGELFF.

A few counts support this clonotype. The CDR3 end shows no conserved phenylalanine or tryptophan, and so a read error is likely. No DNA is shown, since the ends of the CDR3 on it are uncertain; the CDR3 is the one TCRdb lists. V is TRBV21-1 and J is TRBJ2-1. TRBV21-1 represents a pseudogene. Ends included, the CDR3 has 9 residues. This CDR3 reads CASSKDGVP.